The sequence of this T cell receptor (beta chain) was determined in a study of CD8+CD57+ T cells in acquired aplastic anemia. For the study at large: The sorted CD4+ and CD8+ cells yielded an average around 3.2 ug of DNA.

Study-wide findings and caveats: The study identified roughly 29 CD8+ CDR3 sequences shared by patients and controls.

Worth noting for this clonotype: Its antigen is still unknown. One end of the junction fails to match germline, which may point to a read error.

Genomic DNA, the template, was used for profiling of the TCR beta VDJ and CDR3. In TCRdb, the reads were re-called with MiXCR into one record per CDR3 protein. The table shows approximately 220,000 distinct CDR3 sequences, with over 40% occurring only once. CDR1 and CDR2 from the germline V gene are SGHAT and FQNNGV. This CDR3 is 15 amino acids long. For sequencing, patients were chosen who had shown expansion of CD8+CD57+ cells by flow cytometry. The clonotype was recovered from a human donor with aplastic anemia. The chain is built from TRBV11-2 and TRBJ2-7; D not resolved. Material for sequencing was sorted CD4+, CD8+, or CD8+CD57+ T cells (not recorded which) from PBMCs. The CDR3: CASSLSFFSAYERYF. The CDR3 bases are TGCGCCAGCAGCTTGTCGTTTTTTTCGGCGTACGAGCGGTACTTC.